A single sample is the source of the 15 T cell receptor beta chains below, sequenced in a study of blood T cells in healthy people across ages. A second PCR, run for about 7 to 11 cycles, used a sample-barcoded 5' primer plus a J-beta primer mix. TCRdb re-analysed the 5' RACE reads in MiXCR, keeping a single row per CDR3 protein. The sample has 1.5 million to 2 million distinct CDR3 sequences, 49% seen once. The material sequenced was blood. The receptors derive from a woman aged 40 to 50 in good health.

The gene calls are TRBV28 and TRBJ2-5, with 8 bases lining up with TRBD2. The germline V gene encodes CDR1 MDHEN and CDR2 SYDVKM. The CDR3 runs to 15 residues. V was pared by 5 bases and J by 5 bases, with 10 bases of the junction left unmatched. CDR3 in amino acids: CASSQPSGGVETQYF. The CDR3 DNA reads as TGTGCCAGCAGTCAACCCTCGGGGGGGGTTGAGACCCAGTACTTC. Drawing the rest from reference TRBV28 and TRBJ2-5, the complete variable domain is DVKVTQSSRYLVKRTGEKVFLECVQDMDHENMFWYRQDPGLGLRLIYFSYDVKMKEKGDIPEGYSVSREKKERFSLILESASTNQTSMYLCASSQPSGGVETQYFGPGTRLLVL.

The genes are TRBV20-1 and TRBJ1-1, with no clear D. The CDR3 consists of 15 residues. Germline CDR1 is DFQATT and CDR2 is SNEGSKA (reference sequence). Trimming removed 3 bases at V and 0 bases at J, with 14 bases between. The CDR3 bases are TGCAGTGCTAGCATCCCCGGAGCCTTGAACACTGAAGCTTTCTTT. Protein sequence: CSASIPGALNTEAFF.

The V call is TRBV6-2 or TRBV6-3, the J call TRBJ2-7, with 7 nucleotides matching TRBD2. Germline loops: CDR1 MNHEY, CDR2 SVGEGT. J gave up 3 bases and V 0 bases, and 8 bases lay outside the gene matches. The CDR3 is 16 amino acids. DNA for the CDR3: TGTGCCAGCAGTTACTCGTATCAGCGGGGCTACTACGAGCAGTACTTC. Its translation: CASSYSYQRGYYEQYF.

The V and J genes are TRBV7-2 and TRBJ1-6, with TRBD1 as a possible D gene (6 bases). The CDR3 is made up of 15 amino acids. CDR1 and CDR2 (germline): SGHTA, FQGNSA. V lost 0 bases to trimming and J lost 9 bases, with 12 bases between them. CDR3 DNA: TGTGCCAGCAGCTTAGCGGCAGGGGAGCGTTCACCCCTCCACTTT. Its translation: CASSLAAGERSPLHF.

The V and J genes are TRBV28 and TRBJ2-1; D might be TRBD1 or TRBD2, each matching 5 bases. Trimming took 6 bases from V and 5 from J, leaving 20 bases between them. From germline, CDR1 is MDHEN and CDR2 SYDVKM. The CDR3 covers 16 residues. The CDR3 loop is CASSSIGTDGNNEQFF. The DNA of the CDR3 is TGTGCCAGCAGCTCTATCGGGACCGACGGAAACAATGAGCAGTTCTTC.

J is TRBJ2-3 and V is TRBV9, with D tentatively TRBD1 (5 bases). CDR1 and CDR2 (germline): SGDLS, YYNGEE. The length of the CDR3 is 17 residues. V was pared by 0 bases and J by 4 bases, with 18 bases between. CDR3 amino acids: CASSVAPKGRSADTQYF. The CDR3 bases are TGTGCCAGCAGCGTAGCCCCGAAGGGGCGCAGCGCAGATACGCAGTATTTT.

V and J are TRBV4-3 and TRBJ2-3, with unresolved D. The V end lost 1 base, the J end lost 2 bases, and 10 bases lay between the germline ends. CDR3 size: 15 residues. Germline CDR1 LGHNA, CDR2 YSLEER. CDR3 sequence: CASSQGGDITDTQYF. CDR3 DNA sequence: TGCGCCAGCAGCCAAGGAGGAGATATCACAGATACGCAGTATTTT.

The rearrangement joins TRBV4-1 to TRBJ2-7; either TRBD1 or TRBD2 may supply D (5 bases each). Trimming took 6 bases from V and 2 from J, leaving 17 bases between them. The CDR3 is 15 residues long. The germline V gene has CDR1 MGHRA and CDR2 YSYEKL. This CDR3 is CASSFAGTVTYEQYF. The CDR3 nucleotides are TGCGCCAGCAGTTTCGCCGGGACGGTAACCTACGAGCAGTACTTC.

This clonotype was detected only a few times. The chain is built from TRBV10-3 and TRBJ2-5; TRBD2 matches at 13 bases. With V trimmed by 10 bases and J by 0 bases, 2 bases remained unmatched. In germline, CDR1 is ENHRY, CDR2 SYGVKD. The CDR3 has 14 amino acids. This CDR3 is CATGLAGDQETQYF. The CDR3 coding sequence is TGTGCCACCGGACTAGCGGGGGACCAAGAGACCCAGTACTTC.

This clonotype was found a few times. V is TRBV6-1 and J is TRBJ2-1; D is undetermined. The CDR3 length is 15 residues. CDR1 is MNHNS, CDR2 SASEGT, per germline. Trimming shortened V by 4 bases and J by 7 bases, and 17 bases separated the two germline ends. CDR3 nucleotide sequence: TGTGCCAGCAGTGGCCGTGGTGGCCGTAGGAATGAGCAGTTCTTC. Its protein product is CASSGRGGRRNEQFF.

The chain uses TRBV7-2 and TRBJ1-2, with D uncertain. V lost 5 bases, J lost 8 bases, and 21 bases lay in between. The CDR3 is 15 amino acids. Germline lookup yields CDR1 SGHTA and CDR2 FQGNSA. DNA for the CDR3: TGTGCCAGCAGCCCTCGGCAGCGTAGCCCCTGGGGCTACACCTTC. The encoded protein is CASSPRQRSPWGYTF.

The chain links TRBV12-3 or TRBV12-4 to TRBJ2-3; the D is unclear. This CDR3 has 13 residues. The V gene lost 5 bases and the J gene lost 6 bases, with 12 bases spanning the gap. The DNA of the CDR3 is TGTGCCAGCAGTCCCAATAGAGTCGATACGCAGTATTTT. Encoded protein: CASSPNRVDTQYF.

The count of this clonotype is one. The chain combines TRBV5-4 with TRBJ2-5, with D perhaps TRBD2 (5 bases). The V end was cut by 2 bases, the J end by 1 base, with 12 bases between. This CDR3 has 15 residues. In germline, CDR1 is SGHNT, CDR2 YYREEE (reference sequence). The CDR3 DNA follows: TGTGCCAGCAGCTTAAAAGGACTGTCCCAAGAGACCCAGTACTTC. Protein sequence: CASSLKGLSQETQYF.

In its sample, this clonotype was seen a few times. V is TRBV29-1 and J is TRBJ1-2; 8 bases map to TRBD1. The germline CDR1 and CDR2 sequences are SQVTM and ANQGSEA. With 5 bases clipped from V and 5 bases from J, the junction kept 4 bases outside the gene matches. CDR3 length: 12 amino acids. DNA of the CDR3: TGCAGCGTTCCTGGACAGGGATATGGCTACACCTTC. Protein product: CSVPGQGYGYTF.

This clonotype was seen only once. A clone one base away is much larger, so this may be a read error. The gene calls are TRBV12-3 or TRBV12-4 and TRBJ2-1; perhaps TRBD1 as D (5 bases). CDR3 length equals 13 residues. As DNA, the CDR3 is TGTACCAGCACCAGAGCCCGGCAGGGTGAGCAGTTCTTC. It translates to CTSTRARQGEQFF.